The clone carrying this T cell receptor beta chain was seen just once. CDR1 and CDR2 (germline): MDHEN, SYDVKM. The V end lost 3 bases, the J end lost 0 bases, and 6 bases lay between the germline ends. The CDR3 runs to 14 residues. Assay: immunoSEQ multiplex PCR; the TCRdb copy retains only in-frame clones and omits some. The data show some 74,000 clones, roughly 90% seen once. This sample stems from a study of technical replicates of blood from a handful of donors. The sequencing sample was made of T cells isolated from PBMCs. This clonotype was sampled from a human donor in good health. V is TRBV28 and J is TRBJ2-4; D call uncertain. The CDR3 DNA follows: TGTGCCAGCAGTTTGAGGATAGCCAAAAACATTCAGTACTTC. It specifies CASSLRIAKNIQYF.